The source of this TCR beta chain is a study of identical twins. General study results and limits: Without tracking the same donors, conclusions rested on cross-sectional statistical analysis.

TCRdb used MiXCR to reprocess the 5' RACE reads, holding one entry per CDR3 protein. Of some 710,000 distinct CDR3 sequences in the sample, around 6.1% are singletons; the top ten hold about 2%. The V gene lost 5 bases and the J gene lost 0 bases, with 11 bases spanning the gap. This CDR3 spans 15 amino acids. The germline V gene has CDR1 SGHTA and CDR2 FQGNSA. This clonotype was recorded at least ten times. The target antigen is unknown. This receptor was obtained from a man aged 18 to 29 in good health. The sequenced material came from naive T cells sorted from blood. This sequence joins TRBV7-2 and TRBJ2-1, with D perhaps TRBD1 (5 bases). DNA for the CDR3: TGTGCCAGCAGCCGCACAGACAGCTCCTACAATGAGCAGTTCTTC. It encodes CASSRTDSSYNEQFF.